A single sample gave rise to the 31 T cell receptor beta chains below, sequenced in a study of lung T cells in sarcoidosis with Löfgren's syndrome. TCRdb passed the reads through MiXCR, listing each CDR3 protein once. The data contain 55,000 to 80,000 distinct CDR3 sequences, approximately 21% of them singletons. Sequenced sample: CD4+ T cells from PBMCs. Source of these receptors: a human donor with sarcoidosis (Löfgren's syndrome or another form), or a control subject (not recorded which).

V usage is TRBV11-1 and J usage is TRBJ2-7, with TRBD1 matching over 10 bases. Germline CDR1 SGHAT, CDR2 FQDESV (reference sequence). V lost 4 bases, J lost 2 bases, and 8 bases stayed unmatched. The CDR3 has 16 residues. This CDR3 reads CASSSNLGQGTYEQYV. Written as DNA, the CDR3 is TGTGCCAGCAGCTCCAATTTGGGACAGGGGACCTACGAGCAGTACGTC.

This clonotype was detected only once. One base away lies a much larger clone, so this may be a sequencing read error. The rearrangement uses TRBV28 and TRBJ2-5, with D maybe TRBD2 (5 bases). The CDR3 is 12 amino acids. Deletions cut 9 bases from V and 5 bases from J, with 13 bases between. In germline, CDR1 is MDHEN, CDR2 SYDVKM. The CDR3 protein is CARGRGSETQYF. DNA of the CDR3: TGTGCCAGAGGACGAGGGTCTGAGACCCAGTACTTC.

This clonotype was counted a few times. A much larger clone sits a single nucleotide away, making a read error possible. V and J are TRBV27 and TRBJ1-4; perhaps TRBD1 as D (6 bases). The CDR3 spans 15 residues. Germline values: CDR1 MNHEY, CDR2 SMNVEV (reference sequence). The CDR3 DNA reads TGTGCCAGCAGTTTTCAGGGGTTAACTAATGAAAAACTGATTTTT. Its protein is CASSFQGLTNEKLIF.

On this clonotype: One junction end disagrees with the germline gene, perhaps due to a read error. The rearrangement uses TRBV12-3 or TRBV12-4 and TRBJ1-5; D is perhaps TRBD1 (6 bases). The CDR3 spans 13 residues. CDR3 DNA sequence: TGTGCCAGCAGTCGGACAGACAGTCAGCCCCGGCATTTT. Translated, it gives CASSRTDSQPRHF.

The chain couples TRBV5-6 to TRBJ2-3; possible D gene TRBD2, 6 bases. Trimming left V 0 bases short and J 7 bases short, with 12 bases between. CDR3 length: 14 amino acids. Germline CDR1 SGHDT, CDR2 YYEEEE. CDR3 protein: CASSLGRVKNTQYF. CDR3 nucleotide sequence: TGTGCCAGCAGCTTGGGGAGGGTGAAGAATACGCAGTATTTT. The entire variable domain, with the rest obtained from reference TRBV5-6 and TRBJ2-3, is as follows: DAGVTQSPTHLIKTRGQQVTLRCSPKSGHDTVSWYQQALGQGPQFIFQYYEEEERQRGNFPDRFSGHQFPNYSSELNVNALLLGDSALYLCASSLGRVKNTQYFGPGTRLTVL.

This clonotype was observed many times. The CDR3 DNA is TGTGCCAGCAGTGATGGCTATGCAGATGAGCAGTTCTTC. Translation: CASSDGYADEQFF. The chain recombines TRBV2 with TRBJ2-1; D is undetermined. The V gene lost 3 bases and the J gene lost 8 bases, with 11 bases spanning the gap. The germline gives CDR1 SNHLY, CDR2 FYNNEI. The CDR3 is 13 residues long. Variable domain in full (rest from reference TRBV2 and TRBJ2-1): EPEVTQTPSHQVTQMGQEVILRCVPISNHLYFYWYRQILGQKVEFLVSFYNNEISEKSEIFDDQFSVERPDGSNFTLKIRSTKLEDSAMYFCASSDGYADEQFFGPGTRLTVL.

This clonotype was counted a few times. V and J are TRBV4-2 and TRBJ2-7; perhaps TRBD1 as D (7 bases). The CDR3 totals 14 residues. Trimming removed 4 bases from V and 0 bases from J, with 10 bases in between. Germline CDR1 LGHNA, CDR2 YNFKEQ. CDR3 DNA: TGTGCCAGCAGCCCAGGGGGGTCCTCCTACGAGCAGTACTTC. Residues: CASSPGGSSYEQYF.

Only a few counts were recorded for this clonotype. The chain is built from TRBV7-6 and TRBJ2-6; D possibly corresponds to TRBD1 (5 bases). V was trimmed by 8 bases and J by 0 bases, leaving 23 bases between them. CDR1 SGHVS and CDR2 FNYEAQ come from the germline V gene. The CDR3 has 19 amino acids. The CDR3 sequence is CASYLGAKHSISGANVLTF. In nucleotides, the CDR3 is TGTGCCAGCTACTTAGGGGCAAAACACTCGATCTCTGGGGCCAACGTCCTGACTTTC. The full variable domain, its missing parts supplied by reference TRBV7-6 and TRBJ2-6, is GAGVSQSPRYKVTKRGQDVALRCDPISGHVSLYWYRQALGQGPEFLTYFNYEAQQDKSGLPNDRFSAERPEGSISTLTIQRTEQRDSAMYRCASYLGAKHSISGANVLTFGAGSRLTVL.

In this sample, this clonotype turned up many times. The V gene is TRBV7-2, the J gene TRBJ1-5, with no clear D. The V gene lost 0 bases and the J gene lost 3 bases, with 12 bases spanning the gap. The length of the CDR3 is 16 residues. CDR1 and CDR2 (germline): SGHTA, FQGNSA. CDR3 nucleotides: TGTGCCAGCAGCTTAGCCCCAACGGGCCCCAATCAGCCCCAGCATTTT. This codes for CASSLAPTGPNQPQHF.

The J gene is TRBJ1-2, the V gene TRBV12-3 or TRBV12-4, with D perhaps matching TRBD1 (6 bases). The CDR3 covers 12 residues. With 5 bases removed from V and 6 bases from J, the gap between germline ends came to 10 bases. CDR3 DNA: TGTGCCAGCAGTGTACGGGACAATGGCTACACCTTC. This sequence encodes CASSVRDNGYTF.

This sequence joins TRBV12-3 or TRBV12-4 and TRBJ1-5; D may be TRBD1 (6 bases). Trimming pared 6 bases from V and 0 bases from J, leaving 9 bases between. The CDR3 extends over 14 amino acids. CDR3 residues: CASRQGFSNQPQHF. The CDR3 region has the DNA TGTGCCAGCAGACAGGGTTTTAGCAATCAGCCCCAGCATTTT.

This clonotype was found many times. The chain combines TRBV12-3 or TRBV12-4 with TRBJ2-5; 7 bases map to TRBD1. With 7 bases clipped from V and 3 bases from J, the junction kept 11 bases outside the gene matches. The CDR3 totals 15 residues. CDR3 DNA sequence: TGTGCCAGCAACCTCAGGGGGACGGTTAAAGAGACCCAGTACTTC. Protein product: CASNLRGTVKETQYF.

This clonotype is medium-sized within its sample. The chain has TRBV6-1 and TRBJ2-3, with 8 bases fitting TRBD2. The ends lost 3 bases at V and 2 bases at J; junction bases unmatched: 7. The length of the CDR3 is 16 residues. Germline assignment: CDR1 MNHNS and CDR2 SASEGT. The CDR3 here is CASSEALAGFTDTQYF. CDR3 coding DNA: TGTGCCAGCAGTGAGGCCCTAGCGGGTTTCACAGATACGCAGTATTTT.

This clonotype was seen many times. This sequence joins TRBV28 and TRBJ2-5, with D hard to call. The CDR3 spans 12 residues. V was pared by 5 bases and J by 5 bases, with 9 bases between. Per the germline V gene, CDR1 is MDHEN and CDR2 is SYDVKM. CDR3 residues: CASSQAPETQYF. In nucleotides, the CDR3 is TGTGCCAGCAGTCAAGCCCCGGAGACCCAGTACTTC.

J is TRBJ2-1 and V is TRBV12-3 or TRBV12-4, with 7 bases identical to TRBD2. The J segment lost 5 bases and the V segment lost 1 base, leaving 2 bases of the junction unmatched. This CDR3 is 14 amino acids long. CDR3 DNA sequence: TGTGCCAGCAGTTTAGGCCTAGCGGACAATGAGCAGTTCTTC. This gives the protein CASSLGLADNEQFF.

This chain uses TRBV30 with TRBJ2-1, with 8 bases identical to TRBD2. Germline values: CDR1 GTSNPN, CDR2 SVGIG (reference sequence). J was trimmed by 6 bases and V by 0 bases; bases with no gene match: 7. The CDR3 consists of 15 residues. The CDR3 region has the DNA TGTGCCTGGAGTGTACGTACTAGCGGAGGCAATGAGCAGTTCTTC. As protein: CAWSVRTSGGNEQFF. Combining the CDR3 with reference TRBV30 and TRBJ2-1 gives the whole variable domain SQTIHQWPATLVQPVGSPLSLECTVEGTSNPNLYWYRQAAGRGLQLLFYSVGIGQISSEVPQNLSASRPQDRQFILSSKKLLLSDSGFYLCAWSVRTSGGNEQFFGPGTRLTVL.

This sequence joins TRBV20-1 and TRBJ2-7; the D is unclear. This CDR3 is 12 amino acids long. Germline CDR1 is DFQATT and CDR2 is SNEGSKA (reference sequence). CDR3 DNA: TGCGGTGCTAGAGATCTCTCCTACGAGCAGTACGTC. Protein sequence: CGARDLSYEQYV.

This clonotype was detected only a few times. The CDR3 loop reads CASSLVAGVEEQFF. The DNA of the CDR3 is TGTGCCAGCAGCTTAGTGGCGGGAGTGGAGGAGCAGTTCTTC. This sequence joins TRBV11-2 and TRBJ2-1, with TRBD2 matching over 7 bases. Trimming removed 1 base from V and 10 bases from J; junction bases left unmatched: 7. This CDR3 is 14 amino acids long. Germline CDR1 and CDR2: SGHAT and FQNNGV. The variable domain in full, completed from reference TRBV11-2 and TRBJ2-1, reads EAGVAQSPRYKIIEKRQSVAFWCNPISGHATLYWYQQILGQGPKLLIQFQNNGVVDDSQLPKDRFSAERLKGVDSTLKIQPAKLEDSAVYLCASSLVAGVEEQFFGPGTRLTVL.

In this sample, this clonotype turned up a few times. The chain recombines TRBV19 with TRBJ2-3, with D possibly being TRBD2 (5 bases). Germline CDR1 is LNHDA and CDR2 is SQIVND (reference sequence). The CDR3 covers 16 residues. Trimming shortened V by 5 bases and J by 0 bases, and 15 bases separated the two germline ends. CDR3 loop: CASSLLGKSSTDTQYF. The CDR3 nucleotides are TGTGCCAGTAGTCTTCTCGGGAAATCTAGCACAGATACGCAGTATTTT.

This clonotype was observed a few times. This chain uses TRBV4-1 with TRBJ1-4; the D gene is possibly TRBD1 (6 bases). V lost 0 bases to trimming and J lost 11 bases, with 10 bases between them. The length of the CDR3 is 13 residues. CDR1 MGHRA and CDR2 YSYEKL come from the germline V gene. The CDR3 nucleotides read TGCGCCAGCAGCCAAGAGATAGGGGGGAAACTGTTTTTT. This gives the protein CASSQEIGGKLFF.

Many counts were recorded for this clonotype. This sequence joins TRBV27 and TRBJ1-1; a possible D gene is TRBD1 (5 bases). V shed 1 base and J shed 2 bases, with 11 bases lying between them. CDR1 is MNHEY and CDR2 is SMNVEV in the germline V gene (reference sequence). The CDR3 spans 15 residues. The CDR3 sequence: CASSLFWGLNTEAFF. The CDR3 DNA reads TGTGCCAGCAGTTTATTCTGGGGCCTAAACACTGAAGCTTTCTTT.

This clonotype was observed many times. The chain joins TRBV12-3 or TRBV12-4 to TRBJ1-5; 9 positions agree with TRBD1. This CDR3 region has 15 residues. The ends lost 5 bases at V and 7 bases at J; junction bases unmatched: 9. The CDR3 here is CASSTTGTGRQPQHF. The CDR3, as DNA: TGTGCCAGCAGTACCACCGGGACAGGGAGGCAGCCCCAGCATTTT.

This clonotype has a count of ten or more. The CDR3 DNA is TGTGCCAGCAGTCGGACTAGCGGGAGGGCCGTAGATACGCAGTATTTT. Translating gives CASSRTSGRAVDTQYF. The chain is built from TRBV28 and TRBJ2-3; 15 nucleotides align to TRBD2. This CDR3 has 16 residues. CDR1 is MDHEN, CDR2 SYDVKM, per germline. V lost 5 bases to trimming and J lost 5 bases; unmatched junction nucleotides: 5.

This clonotype showed up many times. CDR3 residues: CASSSPKTSLISETQYF. CDR3 coding DNA: TGTGCCAGCAGCTCCCCAAAGACTAGCTTGATATCCGAGACCCAGTACTTC. The rearrangement joins TRBV7-9 to TRBJ2-5, with 7 bases fitting TRBD2. J gave up 5 bases and V 4 bases, and 16 bases lay outside the gene matches. The CDR3 length is 17 residues. Germline loops: CDR1 SEHNR, CDR2 FQNEAQ (reference sequence).

A note on this clonotype: One base away lies a much larger clone, so this may be a sequencing read error. The V and J genes are TRBV6-5 and TRBJ2-1; TRBD2 is a possible D gene (6 bases). In germline, CDR1 is MNHEY, CDR2 SVGAGI. The CDR3 runs to 15 residues. V was trimmed by 6 bases and J by 5 bases, leaving 17 bases between them. CDR3 protein: CASSRGGAADNEQFF. CDR3 bases: TGTGCCAGCAGCAGAGGCGGGGCAGCTGACAATGAGCAGTTCTTC.

This clonotype was picked up a small number of times. This chain joins TRBV7-9 and TRBJ1-3; D not certain. The germline V and J ends were trimmed by 2 bases and 0 bases, with 8 bases remaining between them. From germline, CDR1 is SEHNR and CDR2 FQNEAQ (reference sequence). The CDR3 consists of 15 residues. The CDR3 loop is CASSLMASSGNTIYF. CDR3 bases: TGTGCCAGCAGCTTAATGGCATCCTCTGGAAACACCATATATTTT. Full variable domain (rest looked up from reference TRBV7-9 and TRBJ1-3): DTGVSQNPRHKITKRGQNVTFRCDPISEHNRLYWYRQTLGQGPEFLTYFQNEAQLEKSRLLSDRFSAERPKGSFSTLEIQRTEQGDSAMYLCASSLMASSGNTIYFGEGSWLTVV.

The rearrangement links TRBV25-1 to TRBJ2-5; 9 positions match TRBD2. The ends lost 5 bases at V and 5 bases at J; junction bases unmatched: 12. CDR3 length: 16 residues. The germline CDR1 and CDR2 sequences are MGHDK and SYGVNS. The chain's CDR3 is CASSRDAGGPRETQYF. DNA for the CDR3: TGTGCCAGCAGTCGGGACGCGGGAGGGCCACGGGAGACCCAGTACTTC.

Points on this clonotype: A much bigger clone sits one base away, suggesting this may be a read error. The V gene is TRBV5-1, the J gene TRBJ1-1, with 7 bases that match TRBD1. Germline values: CDR1 SGHRS, CDR2 YFSETQ. The CDR3 has 14 amino acids. In nucleotides, the CDR3 is TGCGCCAGCAGGGCCGGAGGGGGCGGCACTGAATCTTTCTTT. Translation gives CASRAGGGGTESFF.

There are a few counts of this clonotype. V and J are TRBV20-1 and TRBJ2-1; D gene unclear. The V and J ends lost 1 base and 2 bases respectively, with 15 bases between them. Germline CDR1 reads DFQATT; CDR2 reads SNEGSKA (reference sequence). The CDR3 covers 16 residues. This chain's CDR3 is CSARVDWARPYNEQFF. DNA of the CDR3: TGCAGTGCTAGAGTTGATTGGGCTAGGCCCTACAATGAGCAGTTCTTC.

This clonotype was detected a few times. The V call is TRBV14, the J call TRBJ1-5; 8 bases align to TRBD1. The CDR3 covers 13 residues. The germline V gene encodes CDR1 SGHDN and CDR2 FVKESK. J gave up 9 bases and V 2 bases, and 3 bases lay outside the gene matches. The CDR3 loop is CASSQNGQGPQHF. The CDR3 DNA sequence: TGTGCCAGCAGCCAAAATGGACAGGGGCCCCAGCATTTT.

In its sample, this clonotype was seen many times. The gene calls are TRBV20-1 and TRBJ2-2; D gene unclear. CDR1 and CDR2 (germline): DFQATT, SNEGSKA (reference sequence). The V gene lost 2 bases and the J gene lost 2 bases, with 12 bases spanning the gap. The CDR3 runs 15 residues. The CDR3 nucleotides are TGCAGTGCTAGAAGTCATCCGAGCAACACCGGGGAGCTGTTTTTT. It specifies CSARSHPSNTGELFF.